The 2 T cell receptor gamma chains listed next were all sequenced from one sample in a study of gamma-delta chains in newborns, infants, children (dated by TCRdb to the late 2010s). Instrument used: Illumina MiSeq. TCRdb called clones from the public reads with CATT, and repeated DNA sequences were later combined into one row. The sample's records list over 20 gamma-chain clones. Specimen: blood, collected at baseline. These receptors were taken from a child who received the measles vaccine. This table probably holds off-target reads from a library built for another chain.

TRGV9 is the V gene, and the J gene was not called. Germline V gives CDR1 GITISATS, CDR2 ISYDGTV (reference sequence). There are 15 residues in the CDR3. CDR3 sequence: CALSRTKQLTAQLFF. Here the CDR3 DNA reads TGTGCCCTCTCCCGTACAAAGCAATTGACAGCACAACTCTTCTTT.

This clone was seen a few times. Here the V gene is TRGV9, but the J gene went uncalled. Germline loops: CDR1 GITISATS, CDR2 ISYDGTV (reference sequence). The length of the CDR3 is 19 residues. CDR3: CAFTISLRGIGALTAQLFF. As DNA, the CDR3 is TGTGCCTTTACGATCTCTCTGCGGGGGATAGGGGCTTTGACAGCACAACTCTTCTTT.